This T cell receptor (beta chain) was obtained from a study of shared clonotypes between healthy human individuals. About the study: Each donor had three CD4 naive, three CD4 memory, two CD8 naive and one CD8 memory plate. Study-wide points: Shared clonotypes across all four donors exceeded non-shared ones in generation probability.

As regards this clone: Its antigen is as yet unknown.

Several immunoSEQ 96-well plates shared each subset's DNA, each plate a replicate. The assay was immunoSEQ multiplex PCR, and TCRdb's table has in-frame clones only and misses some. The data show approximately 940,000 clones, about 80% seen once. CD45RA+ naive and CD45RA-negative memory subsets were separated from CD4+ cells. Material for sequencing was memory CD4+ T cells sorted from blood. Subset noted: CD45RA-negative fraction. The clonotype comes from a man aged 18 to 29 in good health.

The CDR3 reads CASSLQGANTDTQYF. In nucleotides, the CDR3 is TGTGCCAGCTCTCTGCAGGGCGCCAACACAGATACGCAGTATTTT. This chain uses TRBV7-2 with TRBJ2-3, with a weak D call TRBD1 (5 bases). Germline V lookup: CDR1 SGHTA, CDR2 FQGNSA. The CDR3 is 15 residues long. Trimming left V 8 bases short and J 2 bases short, with 17 bases between.